This TCR beta chain stems from a study of blood T cell repertoires in COVID-19. Study at large: Resolution of symptoms, clearance, or two negative PCRs was present in recovered Cohort 3 donors. Nucleic acid was either cDNA or gDNA, and it came from T cells, B-cell-depleted T cells, or PBMCs.

The participants were between roughly 18 and 90 years old and came from 24 US areas. Authors' processing steps: For nucleated cells, counts were estimated from reference gene primer amplification. Libraries were prepared by immunoSEQ multiplex PCR; TCRdb keeps only in-frame clonotypes and omits some of them. V and J calls and clone size are copied from that table; D and trimming were computed from the DNA. This table holds some 300,000 clones, more than 75% found once. CDR1 is LNHDA, CDR2 SQIVND, per germline (reference sequence). The V and J ends lost 11 bases and 0 bases, in that order; junction bases with no gene match: 9. CDR3 size: 15 residues.

The receptor was derived from a woman aged 60-75 years in a cohort exposed to, infected with or recovered from COVID-19 (not recorded which). The chain recombines TRBV19 with TRBJ1-1, with TRBD1 matching over 10 bases. Sequencing input: PBMCs or T cells enriched from blood (not recorded which). The CDR3 sequence: CACYRDRGVNTEAFF. The CDR3 coding sequence is TGTGCCTGCTACCGGGACAGGGGAGTGAACACTGAAGCTTTCTTT.